This T cell receptor beta chain was identified in a study of cytomegalovirus exposure and HLA in healthy donors listed by TCRdb under 2017. Notes on the research overall: According to a later analysis, one platform produced both the roughly 110 validation repertoires and the approximately 660 repertoires of the first cohort. The study aimed to test whether signatures of past pathogen exposure could be identified by cataloging public T cell receptors. Besides the first cohort of approximately 710 subjects, a separate validation cohort made up of over a hundred different subjects was used. High-throughput TCR immunosequencing, statistical association of individual TCRs with disease status, and machine learning were combined to predict cytomegalovirus infection status. Study-wide findings and limitations: Of the cluster scores, 85% to 95% were above 0 in a later analysis, which found that TCRs clustered in the first cohort also tended to co-occur in the approximately 130 validation repertoires. The study gave a list of 150 to 200 TCR beta chains associated with cytomegalovirus. In vitro tests confirmed that a few of the cytomegalovirus-associated TCR beta chains recognize cytomegalovirus antigens. Most TCR sequences were seen in very few donors, while some public TCRs were found in many individuals. A later analysis had no HLA typing for the validation cohort, so co-occurrence there was scored across all 120 repertoires. The authors suggested that the approach could potentially be extended to other disease states and immunological phenotypes. In both the original and validation cohorts, the classifier was reported to diagnose cytomegalovirus status with high specificity and sensitivity.

Turning to this clone: No antigen is known for it. No base-level quality is on record; no much larger clone is a single base apart.

The donors were included in the validation cohort of approximately 130 subjects, a group kept apart from the roughly 670-subject first cohort. The receptor library was made with the immunoSEQ multiplex PCR assay. Regarding the original processing steps: A statistical classification framework was built to diagnose cytomegalovirus status from the catalog of TCR beta chain sequences. The table comes from immuneACCESS by way of TCRdb, which keeps in-frame sequences with V and J called. Part of the clones is missing from these tables; in studies checked, under half for an unresolved V gene and the rest for unknown reasons. The V and J calls and clone size are taken from that table; D and trimming were inferred from the DNA. Counted in this sample were about 200,000 clones; roughly 88% of them appeared once. The top ten constitute around 15% of the sample. The TCR was taken from a woman aged 25 to 39 in good health and CMV-seropositive. The sample taken for sequencing was PBMCs.

For the CDR3, the sequence is CASSLSLRGQVPREQFF. Here is the DNA: TGCGCCAGCAGCTTGTCTCTACGCGGACAGGTGCCGAGGGAGCAGTTCTTC. This sequence uses TRBV5-1 and TRBJ2-1, and TRBD1 aligns with 7 junction nucleotides. Spanning cysteine to phenylalanine, the CDR3 consists of 17 amino acids. Solely the CDR3 DNA is kept, with 51 bases framed from the first base. CDR1 SGHRS and CDR2 YFSETQ are derived from the germline V gene. From V the trimming removes 1 base and from J it removes 10 bases, while the gene matches leave 17 bases of the junction unaccounted for.